These T cell receptor beta chains were read from a single sample in a study of CD8 T cells in Susac syndrome. TCRdb ran MiXCR on the immunoSEQ multiplex PCR reads and lists one entry per CDR3 protein. This table has 50,000 or so distinct CDR3 sequences, under 95% appearing once. Material for sequencing was CD8+ T cells from PBMCs. These receptors came from a human donor in good health. Each CDR3 is given with its conserved first and last residue. Fields, in order: clone size, D gene, J gene, V gene, CDR3 DNA, CDR3 protein. The D gene is left open where the match is weak. Part of the rows lack a size; the others show once, few, many or a class for expanded clones.

clone_size: once; d_call: TRBD1; j_call: TRBJ1-4; v_call: TRBV28; cdr3_nt: TGTGCCAGCAGGCCGCGGACAGGGCGCGAAAAACTGTTTTTT; cdr3_aa: CASRPRTGREKLFF
clone_size: -; d_call: -; j_call: TRBJ1-1; v_call: TRBV6-5; cdr3_nt: TGTGCCAGCAGTTACTCCGAGGACTTTCTGAACACTGAAGCTTTCTTT; cdr3_aa: CASSYSEDFLNTEAFF
clone_size: -; d_call: TRBD1; j_call: TRBJ2-1; v_call: TRBV27; cdr3_nt: TGTGCCAGCAGTTTAATGGACAGGGGCCGTTATAGCTCCTACAATGAGCAGTTCTTC; cdr3_aa: CASSLMDRGRYSSYNEQFF
clone_size: -; d_call: TRBD2; j_call: TRBJ2-7; v_call: TRBV5-4; cdr3_nt: TGTGCCAGCAGCTTAAGAGGGAGGGCCTACGAGCAGTACTTC; cdr3_aa: CASSLRGRAYEQYF
clone_size: -; d_call: -; j_call: TRBJ2-2; v_call: TRBV6-5; cdr3_nt: TGTGCCAGCAATGGCCCGAACACCGGGGAGCTGTTTTTT; cdr3_aa: CASNGPNTGELFF
clone_size: -; d_call: TRBD1; j_call: TRBJ2-7; v_call: TRBV4-1; cdr3_nt: TGCGCCAGCAGCCAAGATTGGCCCAGGGGACAGCTCTTCTTC; cdr3_aa: CASSQDWPRGQLFF
clone_size: -; d_call: -; j_call: TRBJ2-7; v_call: TRBV28; cdr3_nt: TGTGCCAGCAGTTCGGGACCGAGCTCCTACGAGCAGTACTTC; cdr3_aa: CASSSGPSSYEQYF
clone_size: -; d_call: TRBD1; j_call: TRBJ2-1; v_call: TRBV19; cdr3_nt: TGTGCCAGTAGTTTGACAGGGTACAATGAGCAGTTCTTC; cdr3_aa: CASSLTGYNEQFF
clone_size: once; d_call: -; j_call: TRBJ2-1; v_call: TRBV7-8; cdr3_nt: TGTGCCAGCGCTGACGACGAGCAGTTCTTC; cdr3_aa: CASADDEQFF
clone_size: -; d_call: -; j_call: TRBJ1-2; v_call: TRBV29-1; cdr3_nt: TGCAGCGTTGAAGAATGGGATGGCTACACCTTC; cdr3_aa: CSVEEWDGYTF
clone_size: -; d_call: -; j_call: TRBJ2-3; v_call: TRBV10-2; cdr3_nt: TGCGCCAGCAGCTTGGGACCCCGAGCGCAGTATTTT; cdr3_aa: CASSLGPRAQYF
clone_size: -; d_call: TRBD2; j_call: TRBJ2-1; v_call: TRBV2; cdr3_nt: TGTGCCAGCAGTGAAACTCTAGCGGCGCAGGACAATGAGCAGTTCTTC; cdr3_aa: CASSETLAAQDNEQFF
clone_size: -; d_call: -; j_call: TRBJ1-2; v_call: TRBV28; cdr3_nt: TGTGCCAGCAGTTTAACGGGCAGGGGCGACGGGAGTCCCGTGAACTATGGCTACACCTTC; cdr3_aa: CASSLTGRGDGSPVNYGYTF
clone_size: -; d_call: TRBD2; j_call: TRBJ2-7; v_call: TRBV29-1; cdr3_nt: TGCAGCGTTGAAGAGGTGGGTAGCGGGACCTACGAGCAGTACTTC; cdr3_aa: CSVEEVGSGTYEQYF
clone_size: -; d_call: -; j_call: TRBJ2-1; v_call: TRBV28; cdr3_nt: TGTGCCAGCAGTTTCACCGGCAATGAGCAGTTCTTC; cdr3_aa: CASSFTGNEQFF
clone_size: -; d_call: TRBD1; j_call: TRBJ2-7; v_call: TRBV2; cdr3_nt: TGTGCCGGAGAGACAGGGCCCAGCTCCTACGAGCAGTACTTC; cdr3_aa: CAGETGPSSYEQYF
clone_size: -; d_call: -; j_call: TRBJ1-1; v_call: TRBV6-2/TRBV6-3; cdr3_nt: TGTGCCAGCAGTCCCTGGAGCACTGAAGCTTTCTTT; cdr3_aa: CASSPWSTEAFF
clone_size: -; d_call: -; j_call: TRBJ2-7; v_call: TRBV29-1; cdr3_nt: TGCAGCGTTGGCGGGACCTACGAGCAGTACTTC; cdr3_aa: CSVGGTYEQYF
clone_size: once; d_call: TRBD2; j_call: TRBJ2-1; v_call: TRBV29-1; cdr3_nt: TGCAGCGTTGGAGGCGGGAGCTTCAATGAGCAGTTCTTC; cdr3_aa: CSVGGGSFNEQFF
clone_size: -; d_call: TRBD1; j_call: TRBJ2-1; v_call: TRBV18; cdr3_nt: TGTGCCAGCTCACCGGGACAGGGAGGCAACTACAATGAGCAGTTCTTC; cdr3_aa: CASSPGQGGNYNEQFF
clone_size: -; d_call: -; j_call: TRBJ2-1; v_call: TRBV7-9; cdr3_nt: TGTGCCAGCAGCGGTTCCGGGACCACCTATGGTGAGCAGTTCTTC; cdr3_aa: CASSGSGTTYGEQFF
clone_size: -; d_call: -; j_call: TRBJ2-2; v_call: TRBV30; cdr3_nt: TGTGCCTGGAGTGTGGTGGGAGGCTCCACCGGGGAGCTGTTTTTT; cdr3_aa: CAWSVVGGSTGELFF
clone_size: -; d_call: TRBD1; j_call: TRBJ2-3; v_call: TRBV27; cdr3_nt: TGTGCCAGCAGTTTATACAGGGGGGATACGCAGTATTTT; cdr3_aa: CASSLYRGDTQYF
clone_size: -; d_call: -; j_call: TRBJ2-5; v_call: TRBV7-9; cdr3_nt: TGTGCCAGCACCTCCCCGTATATCGGGGTTTTGGAGACCCAGTACTTC; cdr3_aa: CASTSPYIGVLETQYF
clone_size: -; d_call: -; j_call: TRBJ1-1; v_call: TRBV7-9; cdr3_nt: TGTGCCAGCAGCTTATCACCAGGCCTGAACACTGAAGCTTTCTTT; cdr3_aa: CASSLSPGLNTEAFF
clone_size: -; d_call: -; j_call: TRBJ2-7; v_call: TRBV6-5; cdr3_nt: TGTGCCAGCAGTTACTCGCGGGACCTCTACGAGCAGTACTTC; cdr3_aa: CASSYSRDLYEQYF
clone_size: -; d_call: -; j_call: TRBJ2-7; v_call: TRBV5-1; cdr3_nt: TGCGCCAGCAGCTTGGAACAGGGAGGGTGGATCAGGGAGCAGTACTTC; cdr3_aa: CASSLEQGGWIREQYF
clone_size: -; d_call: TRBD1; j_call: TRBJ2-3; v_call: TRBV5-1; cdr3_nt: TGCGCCAGCGGGACAGGGCTATACACAGATACGCAGTATTTT; cdr3_aa: CASGTGLYTDTQYF
clone_size: -; d_call: -; j_call: TRBJ2-5; v_call: TRBV27; cdr3_nt: TGTGCCAGCAGTTTATGGTCGGGAATAGACAGGACCCAGTACTTC; cdr3_aa: CASSLWSGIDRTQYF
clone_size: once; d_call: -; j_call: TRBJ2-7; v_call: TRBV30; cdr3_nt: TGTGCCTGGACCACCACCTACGAGCAGTACTTC; cdr3_aa: CAWTTTYEQYF
clone_size: -; d_call: TRBD2; j_call: TRBJ2-1; v_call: TRBV29-1; cdr3_nt: TGCAGCGTCCGGACTAGCGGGGGCTACTACAATGAGCAGTTCTTC; cdr3_aa: CSVRTSGGYYNEQFF
clone_size: -; d_call: TRBD1; j_call: TRBJ1-5; v_call: TRBV27; cdr3_nt: TGTGCCAGCAGCGGGACAGGGGCGGATCAGCCCCAGCATTTT; cdr3_aa: CASSGTGADQPQHF
clone_size: -; d_call: TRBD2; j_call: TRBJ2-7; v_call: TRBV4-1; cdr3_nt: TGCGCCAGCAGCCAAGTAGCGGGAGCCCTCGAGCAGTACTTC; cdr3_aa: CASSQVAGALEQYF
clone_size: -; d_call: -; j_call: TRBJ2-7; v_call: TRBV11-2; cdr3_nt: TGTGCCAGCAGCTTAAAAGCCCCAGGAGAGCAGTACTTC; cdr3_aa: CASSLKAPGEQYF
clone_size: -; d_call: -; j_call: TRBJ2-1; v_call: TRBV3-1; cdr3_nt: TGTGCCAGCAGCCAATACCCCCGGGAGTATTCCTACAATGAGCAGTTCTTC; cdr3_aa: CASSQYPREYSYNEQFF
clone_size: -; d_call: -; j_call: TRBJ2-1; v_call: TRBV20-1; cdr3_nt: TGCAGTGGACGGTCCTACAATGAGCAGTTCTTC; cdr3_aa: CSGRSYNEQFF
clone_size: -; d_call: TRBD2; j_call: TRBJ2-2; v_call: TRBV28; cdr3_nt: TGTGCCAGCAGTTTGCTAGCGGGAGTGATGGGGGAGCTGTTTTTT; cdr3_aa: CASSLLAGVMGELFF
clone_size: -; d_call: TRBD2; j_call: TRBJ2-1; v_call: TRBV7-9; cdr3_nt: TGTGCCAGCAGCTTTATGACTAGCGGACCGGGGAATGAGCAGTTCTTC; cdr3_aa: CASSFMTSGPGNEQFF
clone_size: once; d_call: -; j_call: TRBJ1-5; v_call: TRBV28; cdr3_nt: TGTGCCAGCAGACCGTTTGCCAGGGCCCAACAGCCCCAGCATTTT; cdr3_aa: CASRPFARAQQPQHF
clone_size: -; d_call: TRBD2; j_call: TRBJ2-3; v_call: TRBV15; cdr3_nt: TGTGCCACCAGCAGAGGCGGGGGTATGGGGGCAGATACGCAGTATTTT; cdr3_aa: CATSRGGGMGADTQYF
clone_size: -; d_call: -; j_call: TRBJ2-3; v_call: TRBV7-6; cdr3_nt: TGTGCCAGCAGACCTTTACAGGAAGATACGCAGTATTTT; cdr3_aa: CASRPLQEDTQYF
clone_size: once; d_call: TRBD2; j_call: TRBJ2-3; v_call: TRBV13; cdr3_nt: TGTGCCAGCAGCCCCCCAGCGGGAGTGACGGATACGCAGTATTTT; cdr3_aa: CASSPPAGVTDTQYF